This T cell receptor beta chain was recorded in a study of T-cell memory formation after mild COVID-19. Study observations and caveats: CD4+ clones that contracted lay mainly in CM and EM; CD8+ ones lay in EMRA. Clones that contracted from day 15 to 85 had balanced CD4/CD8; later expanders were CD4+ biased. In pre-infection memory, a portion of responding clones appeared, which suggested that cross-reactive memory joined.

TCRdb reprocessed the 5' RACE reads with MiXCR, giving one entry per CDR3 protein. The data contain fewer than 450,000 distinct CDR3 sequences, roughly 21% of them singletons. Comments on this clonotype: The antigen is unknown.

The CDR3 has 13 residues. The V and J ends lost 3 bases and 8 bases respectively, with 13 bases between them. The sample taken for sequencing was PBMCs or a T cell subset sorted from them (not recorded which). The chain couples TRBV12-3 or TRBV12-4 to TRBJ1-2, with D maybe TRBD1 (5 bases). The receptor's source is an adult woman who had mild COVID-19 (a few samples of this study predate the infection). Cell type and time point are not known. In DNA form, the CDR3 reads TGTGCCAGCAGTTTCCGGGGGACTAGCGGCTACACCTTC. Translating gives CASSFRGTSGYTF.